These 30 T cell receptor beta chains originate from one sample sequenced in a study of OX40 agonist ivuxolimab in advanced cancers. Produced via immunoSEQ multiplex PCR; TCRdb's table is partial and in-frame only. The profile shows roughly 56,000 clones, about 83% of them singletons. The sample here was CD4+ or CD8+ T cells sorted from blood, taken in a trial of the OX40 agonist ivuxolimab. These receptor sequences come from an adult with an advanced solid tumor such as melanoma, head and neck, liver or kidney cancer.

The V and J genes are TRBV2 and TRBJ2-3; TRBD2 agrees at 7 bases. This CDR3 has 17 residues. V lost 0 bases and J lost 8; bases outside the gene matches: 14. Germline-derived CDR1 and CDR2 are SNHLY and FYNNEI. CDR3 sequence reads: CASSEALGRADLSTQYF. CDR3 coding DNA: TGTGCCAGCAGTGAAGCGCTTGGGAGGGCCGATCTTTCTACGCAGTATTTT.

This clone occurred a few times. The gene calls are TRBV7-2 and TRBJ1-3; 9 positions match TRBD1. CDR3 length equals 15 residues. Unmatched junction bases numbered 6, after V lost 5 bases and J lost 4 bases. Germline CDR1 SGHTA, CDR2 FQGNSA. CDR3 sequence: CASSLGTGKGNTIYF. DNA of the CDR3: TGTGCCAGCAGCCTAGGGACAGGGAAAGGAAACACCATATATTTT.

The gene calls are TRBV5-1 and TRBJ2-1, with 11 bases identical to TRBD2. V gave up 4 bases and J gave up 0 bases; unmatched junction bases: 12. Germline V gene lookup returns CDR1 SGHRS and CDR2 YFSETQ. This CDR3 contains 19 residues. As DNA, the CDR3 is TGCGCCAGCAGCCTTTCTAGCGGGAGGATGACTAGCTCCTACAATGAGCAGTTCTTC. It yields the protein CASSLSSGRMTSSYNEQFF.

This chain uses TRBV6-4 with TRBJ2-5, with 12 bases that match TRBD2. The CDR3 has 17 residues. Germline CDR1 and CDR2: MRHNA and SNTAGT. V shed 9 bases, J shed 1 base, and the junction held 12 bases outside the gene matches. CDR3 residues: CARSPRASGRGQETQYF. CDR3 sequence (DNA): TGTGCCAGATCCCCCCGTGCTAGCGGGAGGGGCCAAGAGACCCAGTACTTC.

The CDR3 protein is CASKTGSPTDTQYF. Here the CDR3 DNA reads TGTGCCAGCAAAACAGGGTCCCCCACAGATACGCAGTATTTT. The chain uses TRBV28 and TRBJ2-3; maybe TRBD1 (6 bases). CDR3 length: 14 amino acids. The V and J ends lost 7 bases and 2 bases respectively, with 13 bases between them. The V gene's germline CDR1 is MDHEN and CDR2 SYDVKM.

V gene TRBV18 combines with J gene TRBJ2-4; 11 bases fit TRBD1. The trim removed 4 bases at V and 9 bases at J, leaving 5 bases unmatched. From germline, CDR1 is KGHSH and CDR2 LQKENI. The CDR3 is 14 residues long. DNA of the CDR3: TGTGCCAGCTCACTGGGACAGGGGGTTGTCATTCAGTACTTC. Translated, it gives CASSLGQGVVIQYF.

The sample holds one count of this clone. The chain combines TRBV27 with TRBJ1-6; 9 bases fit TRBD1. The CDR3 contains 14 residues. Germline CDR1 MNHEY, CDR2 SMNVEV (reference sequence). V trimming: 5 bases; J trimming: 10 bases; junction bases outside the gene matches: 6. Here the CDR3 reads CASSRDRVRSPLHF. The CDR3 coding sequence is TGTGCCAGCAGTCGGGACAGGGTACGGTCACCCCTCCACTTT.

This clone was detected only once. The chain employs TRBV19 and TRBJ2-1, with 11 nucleotides matching TRBD2. The germline CDR1 and CDR2 sequences are LNHDA and SQIVND (reference sequence). The CDR3 runs to 15 residues. J lost 5 bases, V lost 4 bases, and 4 bases had no gene match. CDR3 residues: CASSKLAGVNNEQFF. DNA of the CDR3: TGTGCCAGTAGTAAACTAGCGGGGGTAAACAATGAGCAGTTCTTC.

This clone was counted only a few times. The chain couples TRBV10-3 to TRBJ2-1; 7 bases agree with TRBD2. V gave up 6 bases and J gave up 5 bases; unmatched junction bases: 4. Germline V gene sequence: CDR1 ENHRY, CDR2 SYGVKD. The CDR3 runs to 13 residues. CDR3 amino acids: CAISLGLDNEQFF. CDR3 in DNA: TGTGCCATCAGCCTCGGACTAGACAATGAGCAGTTCTTC.

This clone was seen more than once but under ten times. The chain has TRBV2 and TRBJ1-2; possible D gene TRBD1, 6 bases. The CDR3 runs 13 residues. From germline, CDR1 is SNHLY and CDR2 FYNNEI. Trimming took 3 bases from V and 3 from J, leaving 8 bases between them. The CDR3 DNA reads TGTGCCAGCAGTGAGCAGGGGCACTATGGCTACACCTTC. Its translation is CASSEQGHYGYTF.

This clone was counted only a few times. The CDR3 spells CASREPSGRWNEQFF. The CDR3 DNA reads TGTGCCAGCAGAGAACCTAGCGGGAGATGGAATGAGCAGTTCTTC. V gene TRBV5-5 combines with J gene TRBJ2-1; TRBD2 matches at 10 bases. V lost 5 bases to trimming and J lost 7 bases; unmatched junction nucleotides: 9. The V gene's germline CDR1 is SGHKS and CDR2 YYEKEE (reference sequence). The CDR3 is made up of 15 amino acids.

This clone has more than one count but fewer than ten. The chain uses TRBV10-3 and TRBJ2-1; D remains ambiguous. The CDR3 covers 11 residues. The V and J ends lost 1 base and 7 bases respectively, with 2 bases between them. Germline V CDR1 and CDR2: ENHRY, SYGVKD. The CDR3 loop is CAISELNEQFF. CDR3 nucleotides: TGTGCCATCAGTGAGTTAAATGAGCAGTTCTTC.

The chain carries TRBV19 and TRBJ2-7; 11 bases agree with TRBD2. Germline V gene sequence: CDR1 LNHDA, CDR2 SQIVND (reference sequence). V dropped 4 bases and J dropped 4; count of bases not matched to a gene: 6. The CDR3 is made up of 15 amino acids. The CDR3 coding sequence is TGTGCCAGTAGTACAAAAGGGACTAGCGGATACGAGCAGTACTTC. It translates to CASSTKGTSGYEQYF.

This clone was seen a few times. This chain connects TRBV5-8 to TRBJ1-1; D ambiguous. The V end was cut by 0 bases, the J end by 1 base, with 13 bases between. The length of the CDR3 is 16 residues. Germline V gene lookup returns CDR1 SGHTS and CDR2 YDEGEE. The CDR3 nucleotides read TGTGCCAGCAGCTTGGGTGCCTCCAGACCGAACACTGAAGCTTTCTTT. Translation: CASSLGASRPNTEAFF.

The chain recombines TRBV28 with TRBJ1-2; tentatively, D is TRBD1 (5 bases). Between the trimmed V and J ends, which lost 6 bases and 2 bases, there was a span of 10 bases. CDR1 is MDHEN and CDR2 is SYDVKM in the germline V gene. CDR3 length: 13 amino acids. In DNA, the CDR3 is TGTGCCAGCAGGAGGGACGTCAACTATGGCTACACCTTC. Encoded protein: CASRRDVNYGYTF.

V and J are TRBV10-3 and TRBJ2-7; 7 bases agree with TRBD2. The CDR3 runs 15 residues. V shed 3 bases, J shed 1 base, and the junction held 6 bases outside the gene matches. Germline CDR1 ENHRY, CDR2 SYGVKD. CDR3: CAISDRSSGSYEQYF. DNA for the CDR3: TGTGCCATCAGTGATCGGTCTAGCGGTTCCTACGAGCAGTACTTC.

This rearrangement joins TRBV12-5 to TRBJ2-1; 8 bases map to TRBD2. V lost 5 bases to trimming and J lost 6 bases; unmatched junction nucleotides: 12. Germline-derived CDR1 and CDR2 are LGHNT and FRNRAP. This CDR3 has 16 amino acids. The DNA for the CDR3 is TGTGCTAGTGGTCCCCGGCTAGCGGGCCAGCCCAATGAGCAGTTCTTC. This codes for CASGPRLAGQPNEQFF.

This chain links TRBV11-2 with TRBJ2-5; D is perhaps TRBD2 (5 bases). The CDR3 has 14 amino acids. Trimming left V 5 bases short and J 0 bases short, with 10 bases between. Germline V gives CDR1 SGHAT, CDR2 FQNNGV. The CDR3 reads CASSPTGYQETQYF. The CDR3 DNA reads TGTGCCAGCAGCCCCACGGGGTACCAAGAGACCCAGTACTTC.

This chain joins TRBV7-8 and TRBJ2-3; D is unresolved. V was clipped by 3 bases and J by 5 bases, with 6 bases between them. This CDR3 is built from 12 residues. CDR1 is SGHVS and CDR2 is FQNEAQ in the germline V gene. The CDR3 reads CASSLTRDTQYF. The CDR3 bases are TGTGCCAGCAGCTTGACCAGAGATACGCAGTATTTT.

The chain combines TRBV19 with TRBJ1-2; 9 positions agree with TRBD1. This CDR3 contains 16 residues. Germline assignment: CDR1 LNHDA and CDR2 SQIVND (reference sequence). The junction had 7 bases not matched to a gene; V was cut back by 5 bases and J by 0 bases. The CDR3 is CASSGTGRVANYGYTF. The CDR3 DNA is TGTGCCAGTAGTGGGACAGGGCGAGTTGCTAACTATGGCTACACCTTC.

The chain has TRBV20-1 and TRBJ2-5; D call uncertain. Germline CDR1 reads DFQATT; CDR2 reads SNEGSKA (reference sequence). This CDR3 is 10 amino acids long. V was trimmed by 0 bases and J by 7 bases, leaving 3 bases between them. CDR3 sequence reads: CSARDLTQYF. In nucleotides, the CDR3 is TGCAGTGCTAGAGATCTGACCCAGTACTTC.

The chain has TRBV19 and TRBJ2-1; D is undetermined. CDR3 size: 14 residues. Germline lookup yields CDR1 LNHDA and CDR2 SQIVND (reference sequence). The V end lost 5 bases, the J end lost 0 bases, and 8 bases lay between the germline ends. The CDR3 DNA reads as TGTGCCAGTAGTGGCCGCGTCTCCTACAATGAGCAGTTCTTC. It yields the protein CASSGRVSYNEQFF.

This rearrangement joins TRBV11-3 to TRBJ2-1; 7 bases agree with TRBD2. Trimming cost V 5 bases and J 7 bases; bases outside gene matches: 8. Germline V gene data show CDR1 as SGHNT and CDR2 as YENEEA. The CDR3 is 14 amino acids. CDR3 protein: CASSRAGIVNEQFF. CDR3 nucleotide sequence: TGTGCCAGCAGCCGAGCGGGAATAGTAAATGAGCAGTTCTTC.

The chain recombines TRBV27 with TRBJ1-4, with D maybe TRBD1 (5 bases). Germline-derived CDR1 and CDR2 are MNHEY and SMNVEV (reference sequence). The ends were cut back, 1 base at V and 7 bases at J, with 19 bases in the middle. The CDR3 extends over 17 amino acids. The chain's CDR3 is CASSLYGQGLDGEKLFF. For the CDR3, the DNA is TGTGCCAGCAGTTTATATGGGCAGGGCCTCGATGGTGAAAAACTGTTTTTT.

The DNA of the CDR3 is TGTGCCTGGAGTCGTAGCGTCAGAGGGGAAGATACGCAGTATTTT. Residues: CAWSRSVRGEDTQYF. The rearrangement joins TRBV30 to TRBJ2-3, with D perhaps TRBD1 or TRBD2 (5 bases each). Trimming stripped 2 bases from V and 5 bases from J, with 17 bases between. The CDR3 is made up of 15 amino acids. Germline V lookup: CDR1 GTSNPN, CDR2 SVGIG (reference sequence). Full variable domain (rest looked up from reference TRBV30 and TRBJ2-3): SQTIHQWPATLVQPVGSPLSLECTVEGTSNPNLYWYRQAAGRGLQLLFYSVGIGQISSEVPQNLSASRPQDRQFILSSKKLLLSDSGFYLCAWSRSVRGEDTQYFGPGTRLTVL.

The chain combines TRBV19 with TRBJ2-3; 11 bases are a match to TRBD2. Germline CDR1 is LNHDA and CDR2 is SQIVND (reference sequence). The V segment lost 5 bases and the J segment 2 bases; nucleotides outside the gene matches: 3. This CDR3 contains 15 residues. The CDR3 loop is CASSVTSGITDTQYF. The CDR3 DNA follows: TGTGCCAGTAGTGTGACTAGCGGGATCACAGATACGCAGTATTTT.

The genes are TRBV19 and TRBJ2-7, with D uncertain. Germline CDR1 and CDR2: LNHDA and SQIVND (reference sequence). The V gene lost 5 bases and the J gene lost 2 bases, with 13 bases spanning the gap. The CDR3 runs 14 residues. CDR3 nucleotide sequence: TGTGCCAGTAGTCGGACGGGCCTTACCTACGAGCAGTACTTC. Translated, it gives CASSRTGLTYEQYF.

This clone was detected a few times. V usage is TRBV6-5 and J usage is TRBJ2-5; 10 positions agree with TRBD2. Germline assignment: CDR1 MNHEY and CDR2 SVGAGI. Trimming removed 8 bases from V and 1 base from J; junction bases left unmatched: 1. The CDR3 totals 13 residues. The CDR3 sequence: CASLAGGQETQYF. Here the CDR3 DNA reads TGTGCCAGCTTAGCGGGAGGCCAAGAGACCCAGTACTTC.

The chain carries TRBV7-9 and TRBJ2-5; D ambiguous. Germline V gene lookup returns CDR1 SEHNR and CDR2 FQNEAQ (reference sequence). V gave up 2 bases and J gave up 0 bases, with 10 bases separating them. The CDR3 loop spans 15 amino acids. CDR3 residues: CASSLKGSNQETQYF. CDR3 in DNA: TGTGCCAGCAGCTTAAAAGGGTCAAACCAAGAGACCCAGTACTTC.

The genes are TRBV25-1 and TRBJ1-3, with a possible D match to TRBD1 (6 bases). This CDR3 is 16 amino acids long. CDR1 MGHDK and CDR2 SYGVNS come from the germline V gene. V was pared by 2 bases and J by 2 bases, with 13 bases between. This CDR3 reads CASSEPGRTAGNTIYF. DNA of the CDR3: TGTGCCAGCAGTGAACCCGGGCGGACAGCTGGAAACACCATATATTTT.